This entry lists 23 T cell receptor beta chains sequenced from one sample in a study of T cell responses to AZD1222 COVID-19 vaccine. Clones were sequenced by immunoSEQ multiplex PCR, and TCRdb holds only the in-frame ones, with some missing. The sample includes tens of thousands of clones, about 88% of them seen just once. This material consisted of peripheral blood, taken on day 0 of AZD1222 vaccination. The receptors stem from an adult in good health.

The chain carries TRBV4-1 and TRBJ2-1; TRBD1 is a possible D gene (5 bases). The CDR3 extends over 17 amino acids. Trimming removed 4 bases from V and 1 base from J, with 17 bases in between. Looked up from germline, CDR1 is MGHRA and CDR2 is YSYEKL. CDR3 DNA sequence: TGCGCCAGCAGCCCCCGGGCAGGGATTAATTCCTACAATGAGCAGTTCTTC. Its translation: CASSPRAGINSYNEQFF.

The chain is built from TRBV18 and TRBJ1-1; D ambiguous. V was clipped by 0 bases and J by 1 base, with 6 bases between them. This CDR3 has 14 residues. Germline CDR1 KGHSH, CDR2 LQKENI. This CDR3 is CASSPPHPNTEAFF. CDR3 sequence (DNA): TGTGCCAGCTCACCACCGCACCCGAACACTGAAGCTTTCTTT.

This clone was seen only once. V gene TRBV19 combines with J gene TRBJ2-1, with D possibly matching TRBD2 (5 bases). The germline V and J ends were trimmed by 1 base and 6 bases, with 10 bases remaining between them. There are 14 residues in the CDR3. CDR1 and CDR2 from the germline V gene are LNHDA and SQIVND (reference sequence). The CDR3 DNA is TGTGCCAGTAGTATAGGTATGGGGAGCAATGAGCAGTTCTTC. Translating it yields CASSIGMGSNEQFF.

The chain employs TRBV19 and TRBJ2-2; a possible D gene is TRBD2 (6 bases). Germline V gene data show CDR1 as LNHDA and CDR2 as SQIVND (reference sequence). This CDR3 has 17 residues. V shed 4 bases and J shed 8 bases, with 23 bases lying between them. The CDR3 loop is CASSTAPGGPGFGELFF. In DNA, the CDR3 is TGTGCCAGTAGTACTGCGCCCGGAGGGCCGGGTTTTGGGGAGCTGTTTTTT.

This CDR3 is CSASWENTGELFF. The CDR3 nucleotides read TGCAGTGCTAGTTGGGAGAACACCGGGGAGCTGTTTTTT. The rearrangement links TRBV20-1 to TRBJ2-2, with D unclear. V lost 3 bases and J lost 1, with 6 bases in between. The CDR3 covers 13 residues. Germline V CDR1 and CDR2: DFQATT, SNEGSKA (reference sequence).

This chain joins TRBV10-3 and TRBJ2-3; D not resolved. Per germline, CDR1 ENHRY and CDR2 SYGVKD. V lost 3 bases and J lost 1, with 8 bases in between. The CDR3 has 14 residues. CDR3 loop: CAISDSTGTDTQYF. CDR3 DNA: TGTGCCATCAGTGACTCGACGGGCACAGATACGCAGTATTTT.

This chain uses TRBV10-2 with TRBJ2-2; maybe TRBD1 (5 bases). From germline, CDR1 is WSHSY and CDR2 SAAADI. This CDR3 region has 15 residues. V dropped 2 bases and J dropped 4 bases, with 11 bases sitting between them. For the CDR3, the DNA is TGCGCCAGCAGTGAGGGCCAGGGTGGCACCGGGGAGCTGTTTTTT. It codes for CASSEGQGGTGELFF.

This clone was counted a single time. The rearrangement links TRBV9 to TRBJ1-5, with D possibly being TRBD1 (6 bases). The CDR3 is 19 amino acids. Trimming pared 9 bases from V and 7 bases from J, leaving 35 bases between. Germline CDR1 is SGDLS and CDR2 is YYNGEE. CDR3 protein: CAIPRDQVPKEQGGQPQHF. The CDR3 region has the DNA TGTGCCATCCCCAGAGACCAGGTCCCAAAAGAACAGGGAGGGCAGCCCCAGCATTTT.

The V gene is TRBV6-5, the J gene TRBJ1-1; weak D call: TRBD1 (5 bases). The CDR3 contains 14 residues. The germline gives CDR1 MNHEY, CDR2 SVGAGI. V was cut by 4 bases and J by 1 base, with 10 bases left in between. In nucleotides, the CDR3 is TGTGCCAGCAGTTCTCAGGGTGAGAACACTGAAGCTTTCTTT. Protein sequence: CASSSQGENTEAFF.

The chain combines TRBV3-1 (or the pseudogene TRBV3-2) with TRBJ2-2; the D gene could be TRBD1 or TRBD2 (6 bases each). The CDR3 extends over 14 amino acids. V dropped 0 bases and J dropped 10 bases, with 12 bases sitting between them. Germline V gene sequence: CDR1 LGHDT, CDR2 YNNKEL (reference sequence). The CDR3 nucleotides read TGTGCCAGCAGCCAAGATGACGGGGGCTTGGAGCTGTTTTTT. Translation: CASSQDDGGLELFF.

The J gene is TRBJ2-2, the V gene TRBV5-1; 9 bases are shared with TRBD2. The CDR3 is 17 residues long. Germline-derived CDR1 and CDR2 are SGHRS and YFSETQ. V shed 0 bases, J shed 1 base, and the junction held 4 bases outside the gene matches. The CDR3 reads CASSLVSLAGNTGELFF. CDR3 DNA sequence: TGCGCCAGCAGCTTGGTGTCACTAGCGGGGAACACCGGGGAGCTGTTTTTT.

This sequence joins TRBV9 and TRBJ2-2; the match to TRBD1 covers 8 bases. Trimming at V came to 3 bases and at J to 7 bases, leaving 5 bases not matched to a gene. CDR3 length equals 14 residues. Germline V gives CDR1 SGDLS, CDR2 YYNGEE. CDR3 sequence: CASSGRQGIGELFF. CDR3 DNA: TGTGCCAGCAGCGGAAGACAGGGGATCGGGGAGCTGTTTTTT.

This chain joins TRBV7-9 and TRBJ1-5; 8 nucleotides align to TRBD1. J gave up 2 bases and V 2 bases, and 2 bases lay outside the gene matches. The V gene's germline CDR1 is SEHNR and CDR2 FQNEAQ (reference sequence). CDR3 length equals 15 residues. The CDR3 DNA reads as TGTGCCAGCAGCTTATCGGGACAGGGCAATCAGCCCCAGCATTTT. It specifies CASSLSGQGNQPQHF.

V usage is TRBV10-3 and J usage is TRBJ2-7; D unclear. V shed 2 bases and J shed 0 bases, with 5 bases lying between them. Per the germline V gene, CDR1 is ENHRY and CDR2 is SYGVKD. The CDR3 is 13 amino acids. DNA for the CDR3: TGTGCCATCAGTGAGGTCAGCTCCTACGAGCAGTACTTC. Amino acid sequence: CAISEVSSYEQYF.

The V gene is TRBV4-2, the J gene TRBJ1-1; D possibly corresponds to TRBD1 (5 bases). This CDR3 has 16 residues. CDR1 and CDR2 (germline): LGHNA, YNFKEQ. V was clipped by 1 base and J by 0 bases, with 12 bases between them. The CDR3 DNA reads TGTGCCAGCAGCCAAGGTGGGGGACTCTTGAACACTGAAGCTTTCTTT. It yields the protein CASSQGGGLLNTEAFF.

DNA of the CDR3: TGTGCCAGCAGCCCACAGTCCGGACTGGCGGCCAAAAACATTCAGTACTTC. Translated: CASSPQSGLAAKNIQYF. The V gene is TRBV9, the J gene TRBJ2-4, with D tentatively TRBD2 (5 bases). Germline V CDR1 and CDR2: SGDLS, YYNGEE. The CDR3 sequence is 17 residues long. Trimming took 4 bases from V and 1 from J, leaving 18 bases between them.

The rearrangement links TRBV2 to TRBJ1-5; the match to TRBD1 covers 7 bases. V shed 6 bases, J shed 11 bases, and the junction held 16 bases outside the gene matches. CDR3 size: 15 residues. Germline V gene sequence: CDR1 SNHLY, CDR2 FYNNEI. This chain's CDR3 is CASRAPGGQTSSQHF. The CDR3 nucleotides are TGTGCCAGCAGGGCCCCAGGGGGACAGACTTCGTCCCAGCATTTT.

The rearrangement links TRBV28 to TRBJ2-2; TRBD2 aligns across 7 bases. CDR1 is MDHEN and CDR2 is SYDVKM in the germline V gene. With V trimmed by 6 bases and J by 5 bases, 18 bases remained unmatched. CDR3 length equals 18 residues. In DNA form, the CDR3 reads TGTGCCAGCAGCCCGACCCGGGGCGGGAGTCTTGGTACCGGGGAGCTGTTTTTT. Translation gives CASSPTRGGSLGTGELFF.

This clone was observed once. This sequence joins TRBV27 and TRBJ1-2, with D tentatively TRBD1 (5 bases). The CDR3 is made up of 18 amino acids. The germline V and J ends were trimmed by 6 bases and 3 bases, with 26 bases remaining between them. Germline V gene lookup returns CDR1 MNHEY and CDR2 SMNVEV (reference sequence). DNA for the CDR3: TGTGCCAGCAGAGTCCCTGTGGGGACGGGGGACGGTGACTATGGCTACACCTTC. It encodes CASRVPVGTGDGDYGYTF.

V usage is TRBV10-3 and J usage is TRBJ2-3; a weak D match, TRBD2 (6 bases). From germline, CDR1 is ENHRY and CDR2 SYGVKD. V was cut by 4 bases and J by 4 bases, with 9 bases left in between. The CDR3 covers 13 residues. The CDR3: CAISAGSADTQYF. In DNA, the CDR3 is TGTGCCATCAGTGCCGGGAGTGCAGATACGCAGTATTTT.

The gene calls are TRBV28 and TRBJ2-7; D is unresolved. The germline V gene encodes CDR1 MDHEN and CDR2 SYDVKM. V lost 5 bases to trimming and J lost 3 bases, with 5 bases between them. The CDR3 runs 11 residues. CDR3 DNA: TGTGCCAGCAGTATTTACTACGAGCAGTACTTC. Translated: CASSIYYEQYF.

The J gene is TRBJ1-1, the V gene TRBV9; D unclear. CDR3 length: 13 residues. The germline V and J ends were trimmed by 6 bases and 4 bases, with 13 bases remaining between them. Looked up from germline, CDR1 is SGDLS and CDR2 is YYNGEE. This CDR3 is CASTAASTTEAFF. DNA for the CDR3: TGTGCCAGCACCGCGGCTTCGACCACTGAAGCTTTCTTT.

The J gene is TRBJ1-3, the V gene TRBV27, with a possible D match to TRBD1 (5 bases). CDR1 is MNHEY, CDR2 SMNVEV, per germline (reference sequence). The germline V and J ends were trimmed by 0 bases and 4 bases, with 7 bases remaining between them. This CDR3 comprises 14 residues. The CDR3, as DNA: TGTGCCAGCAGTTTATCGCAGGGAGGAAACACCATATATTTT. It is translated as CASSLSQGGNTIYF.